The clone carrying this T cell receptor beta chain was found a few times. Antigen specificity is unknown. This sample stems from a study of response to subunit inactivated influenza vaccine. Study-wide results and caveats: T cells newly recruited by each seasonal influenza vaccination are few, the authors suggested.

Trimming at V came to 3 bases and at J to 4 bases, leaving 12 bases not matched to a gene. This CDR3 is 17 amino acids long. Germline V gene data show CDR1 as DFQATT and CDR2 as SNEGSKA (reference sequence). TCRdb recomputed calls from the RT-PCR reads with MiXCR, one row per CDR3 protein. The sample carries about 520,000 distinct CDR3 sequences, around 25% recorded once. This sequence joins TRBV20-1 and TRBJ1-4, with 9 bases aligning to TRBD1. The TCR originated in a man in his fifties or sixties who received an inactivated influenza vaccine. The specimen was CD4+ T cells sorted from PBMCs, collected around 5 days after vaccination. The CDR3 DNA sequence: TGCAGTGCTAGGTCACTAAGCAGACAGGGGGGTAATGAAAAACTGTTTTTT. Its translation is CSARSLSRQGGNEKLFF.